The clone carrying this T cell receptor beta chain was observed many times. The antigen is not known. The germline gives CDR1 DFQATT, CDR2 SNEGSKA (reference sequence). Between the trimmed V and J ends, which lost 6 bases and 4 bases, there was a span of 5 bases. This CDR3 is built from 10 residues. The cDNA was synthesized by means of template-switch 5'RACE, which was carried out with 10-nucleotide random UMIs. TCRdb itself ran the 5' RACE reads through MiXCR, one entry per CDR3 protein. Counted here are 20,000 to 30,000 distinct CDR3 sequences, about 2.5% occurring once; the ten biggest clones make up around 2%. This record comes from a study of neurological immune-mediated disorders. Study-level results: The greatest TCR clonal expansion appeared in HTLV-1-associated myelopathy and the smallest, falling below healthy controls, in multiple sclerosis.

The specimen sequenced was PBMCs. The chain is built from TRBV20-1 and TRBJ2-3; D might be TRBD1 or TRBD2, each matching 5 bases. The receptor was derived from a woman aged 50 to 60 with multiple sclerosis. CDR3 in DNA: TGCAGTGCGGGGGCAGATACGCAGTATTTT. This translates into CSAGADTQYF.